Presented here are 5 T cell receptor beta chains from one specimen sequenced in a study of Tregs in tolerant kidney transplant recipients. Method: immunoSEQ multiplex PCR; TCRdb's copy keeps in-frame clones and lacks some. The repertoire holds under 95,000 clones, with around 93% as singletons. The sample consisted of Tregs from blood, taken before the transplant. Source of these receptors: a human donor who received a combined kidney and bone marrow transplant.

The chain couples TRBV18 to TRBJ1-1; no definite D call. CDR3 length: 13 residues. Germline assignment: CDR1 KGHSH and CDR2 LQKENI. V lost 0 bases, J lost 4 bases, and 6 bases lay in between. CDR3 loop: CASSPPQGTEAFF. The CDR3 DNA sequence: TGTGCCAGCTCACCACCCCAAGGCACTGAAGCTTTCTTT.

This rearrangement joins TRBV21-1 to TRBJ1-1; whether TRBD1, the table's D call, matches the DNA was not checked. TRBV21-1 represents a pseudogene. The CDR3 consists of 14 residues. CDR3: CASSKDQMDTEAFF. DNA of the CDR3: TGTGCCAGCAGCAAAGATCAGATGGACACTGAAGCTTTCTTT.

About this clone: One junction end does not reproduce the germline sequence, and a read error may be involved. V gene TRBV28 combines with J gene TRBJ2-7; the match to TRBD2 covers 7 bases. The CDR3 has 15 residues. Germline V CDR1 and CDR2: MDHEN, SYDVKM. The CDR3 protein is CASSSPLLATPGNSW. For the CDR3, the DNA is TGTGCCAGCAGTTCCCCGTTACTAGCGACGCCGGGGAACTCGTGG.

The chain has TRBV28 and TRBJ1-2; D is ambiguous. CDR3 size: 11 residues. Germline V gives CDR1 MDHEN, CDR2 SYDVKM. Between the trimmed V and J ends, which lost 5 bases and 3 bases, there was a span of 4 bases. CDR3 amino acids: CASSQHYGYTF. DNA of the CDR3: TGTGCCAGCAGTCAGCACTATGGCTACACCTTC.

The genes are TRBV15 and TRBJ1-1, with D uncertain. The CDR3 is 14 amino acids. The ends were cut back, 0 bases at V and 1 base at J, with 6 bases in the middle. CDR1 is LNHNV, CDR2 YYDKDF, per germline (reference sequence). The CDR3 region is CATSRDRGNTEAFF. Here the CDR3 DNA reads TGTGCCACCAGCAGAGATCGGGGGAACACTGAAGCTTTCTTT. Supplemented by reference TRBV15 and TRBJ1-1, the full variable domain reads DAMVIQNPRYQVTQFGKPVTLSCSQTLNHNVMYWYQQKSSQAPKLLFHYYDKDFNNEADTPDNFQSRRPNTSFCFLDIRSPGLGDTAMYLCATSRDRGNTEAFFGQGTRLTVV.